The 14 T cell receptor beta chains presented below share a single source sample, sequenced in a study of response to subunit inactivated influenza vaccine. TCRdb re-analysed the RT-PCR reads in MiXCR, keeping a single row per CDR3 protein. The data contain approximately 500,000 distinct CDR3 sequences, 10% to 15% of them singletons. The sample here was PBMCs from blood, taken more than 35 days after vaccination. All receptors come from a man aged 45-65 years who received an inactivated influenza vaccine.

The rearrangement links TRBV12-3 or TRBV12-4 to TRBJ2-7; the D is unclear. The CDR3 has 14 amino acids. V was clipped by 3 bases and J by 5 bases, with 14 bases between them. CDR3 in DNA: TGTGCCAGCAGTTTTAAGGGAAAGACCCACGAGCAGTACTTC. It specifies CASSFKGKTHEQYF.

This chain joins TRBV7-9 and TRBJ2-7; 8 bases map to TRBD1. Germline CDR1 reads SEHNR; CDR2 reads FQNEAQ (reference sequence). The CDR3 sequence is 16 residues long. J lost 4 bases, V lost 1 base, and 9 bases had no gene match. Written as DNA, the CDR3 is TGTGCCAGCAGCTTAGGCGCAGGGGGCAGGACGTACGAGCAGTACTTC. This encodes CASSLGAGGRTYEQYF. Variable domain in full (rest from reference TRBV7-9 and TRBJ2-7): DTGVSQNPRHKITKRGQNVTFRCDPISEHNRLYWYRQTLGQGPEFLTYFQNEAQLEKSRLLSDRFSAERPKGSFSTLEIQRTEQGDSAMYLCASSLGAGGRTYEQYFGPGTRLTVT.

This clonotype was counted at least ten times. CDR3 sequence reads: CASSLETSGGADLKETQYF. The CDR3 bases are TGTGCCAGCAGTTTAGAAACTAGCGGGGGGGCAGACTTAAAAGAGACCCAGTACTTC. The V gene is TRBV12-3 or TRBV12-4, the J gene TRBJ2-5; 13 positions match TRBD2. The CDR3 runs to 19 residues. The J segment lost 3 bases and the V segment lost 1 base, leaving 11 bases of the junction unmatched.

The gene calls are TRBV6-2 or TRBV6-3 and TRBJ2-2; TRBD1 is a possible D gene (5 bases). The germline V and J ends were trimmed by 10 bases and 6 bases, with 15 bases remaining between them. Germline V lookup: CDR1 MNHEY, CDR2 SVGEGT. The CDR3 is 13 residues long. The CDR3 sequence is CATDTQGPGELFF. The CDR3 DNA sequence: TGTGCCACGGATACTCAGGGTCCCGGGGAGCTGTTTTTT.

The V gene is TRBV12-3 or TRBV12-4, the J gene TRBJ2-6; 8 bases agree with TRBD2. With 7 bases clipped from V and 4 bases from J, the junction kept 3 bases outside the gene matches. CDR3 length equals 14 residues. CDR3 bases: TGTGCCAGCACCACGGGAGGGGGGGCCAACGTCCTGACTTTC. Translating gives CASTTGGGANVLTF.

This clonotype showed up just a few times. V gene TRBV7-9 combines with J gene TRBJ2-1; no firm D call. Trimming shortened V by 0 bases and J by 10 bases, and 10 bases separated the two germline ends. This CDR3 comprises 13 residues. Germline V gene lookup returns CDR1 SEHNR and CDR2 FQNEAQ (reference sequence). The CDR3 region is CASSLAGSSEQFF. The CDR3, as DNA: TGTGCCAGCAGCTTAGCCGGTAGTAGCGAGCAGTTCTTC. The full variable domain, completed using reference TRBV7-9 and TRBJ2-1, is DTGVSQNPRHKITKRGQNVTFRCDPISEHNRLYWYRQTLGQGPEFLTYFQNEAQLEKSRLLSDRFSAERPKGSFSTLEIQRTEQGDSAMYLCASSLAGSSEQFFGPGTRLTVL.

This clonotype was recorded many times. Here the CDR3 DNA reads TGTGCCAGCAGCTTAGGGGCAGACAGGAATTCACCCCTCCACTTT. Its protein is CASSLGADRNSPLHF. The chain links TRBV7-2 to TRBJ1-6; a possible D gene is TRBD1 (6 bases). V lost 1 base and J 7 bases, leaving 11 bases between the germline ends. The CDR3 is 15 amino acids. Looked up from germline, CDR1 is SGHTA and CDR2 is FQGNSA.

CDR3 in DNA: TGTGCCAGCAGCAAAAACTACGACACCGGGGAGCTGTTTTTT. It codes for CASSKNYDTGELFF. The J gene is TRBJ2-2, the V gene TRBV7-2; D unclear. Germline V gene data show CDR1 as SGHTA and CDR2 as FQGNSA. Trimming pared 5 bases from V and 3 bases from J, leaving 10 bases between. The CDR3 contains 14 residues. Full variable domain (missing parts from reference TRBV7-2 and TRBJ2-2): GAGVSQSPSNKVTEKGKDVELRCDPISGHTALYWYRQSLGQGLEFLIYFQGNSAPDKSGLPSDRFSAERTGGSVSTLTIQRTQQEDSAVYLCASSKNYDTGELFFGEGSRLTVL.

This chain links TRBV7-2 with TRBJ2-7; the D gene is possibly TRBD2 (5 bases). The CDR3 contains 14 residues. Trimming stripped 1 base from V and 6 bases from J, with 13 bases between. Germline V CDR1 and CDR2: SGHTA, FQGNSA. The CDR3: CASSLGSASGEQYF. The CDR3 nucleotides read TGTGCCAGCAGCTTAGGTTCGGCCAGCGGCGAGCAGTACTTC.

This clonotype occurred a few times. The chain employs TRBV12-3 or TRBV12-4 and TRBJ2-1; D is tentatively TRBD1 or TRBD2 (5 bases each). Trimming stripped 5 bases from V and 6 bases from J, with 11 bases between. CDR3 size: 13 residues. As DNA, the CDR3 is TGTGCCAGCAGTCCCCCGGGGCCCAATGAGCAGTTCTTC. As protein: CASSPPGPNEQFF.

The V call is TRBV20-1, the J call TRBJ2-5; 9 bases are shared with TRBD1. The CDR3 is made up of 15 amino acids. The V gene's germline CDR1 is DFQATT and CDR2 SNEGSKA (reference sequence). V shed 2 bases and J 2 bases; nucleotides not matched to a gene: 6. CDR3 coding DNA: TGCAGTGCTAGACCGGACAGGGGAGGGCAAGAGACCCAGTACTTC. Translating it yields CSARPDRGGQETQYF.

There are many counts of this clonotype. This sequence joins TRBV7-2 and TRBJ2-7; TRBD2 matches at 8 bases. With V trimmed by 3 bases and J by 1 base, 8 bases remained unmatched. This CDR3 spans 16 amino acids. Germline V gene sequence: CDR1 SGHTA, CDR2 FQGNSA. The CDR3 DNA follows: TGTGCCAGCAGCTTCGGGCTAGCGGGCCAATCCTACGAGCAGTACTTC. It specifies CASSFGLAGQSYEQYF.

Only a few counts were recorded for this clonotype. The V and J genes are TRBV29-1 and TRBJ1-1, with D unresolved. The ends were cut back, 2 bases at V and 4 bases at J, with 11 bases in the middle. Germline V CDR1 and CDR2: SQVTM, ANQGSEA. The CDR3 spans 13 residues. As DNA, the CDR3 is TGCAGCGTTGAATACAATGGGGTCACTGAAGCTTTCTTT. Residues: CSVEYNGVTEAFF.

This clonotype was counted only a few times. This chain links TRBV20-1 with TRBJ2-7; tentatively, D is TRBD2 (6 bases). This CDR3 region has 15 residues. The V and J ends lost 5 bases and 2 bases respectively, with 19 bases between them. Germline assignment: CDR1 DFQATT and CDR2 SNEGSKA (reference sequence). The CDR3 loop is CSAFRRGGVTYEQYF. As DNA, the CDR3 is TGCAGTGCTTTCCGCCGGGGCGGGGTAACCTACGAGCAGTACTTC.